This entry is about one T cell receptor (beta chain). The source of the sample is a study of blood T cell repertoires in COVID-19. Study at large: Some COVID-19 samples were acute and others convalescent; all came from the United States, Italy and Spain. Sample material is recorded as cDNA or gDNA derived from T cells, B-cell-depleted T cells, or PBMCs.

Sequencing used immunoSEQ multiplex PCR; TCRdb keeps in-frame clones, though not all of them. This table has roughly 170,000 clones, about 86% appearing once. CDR3 length: 14 amino acids. Germline V gene sequence: CDR1 SGHTA, CDR2 FQGTGA. V lost 3 bases, J lost 3 bases, and 4 bases stayed unmatched. Sequenced sample: peripheral blood. This receptor was obtained from a woman between 65 and 79 years old with COVID-19, enrolled during active disease. The chain recombines TRBV7-3 with TRBJ1-2; 7 bases align to TRBD1. The chain's CDR3 is CASSFGGGDYGYTF. For the CDR3, the DNA is TGTGCCAGCAGCTTCGGAGGGGGCGACTATGGCTACACCTTC.